Listed here is a single T cell receptor (beta chain). Its antigen remains undetermined. Per-base qualities were not stored, and no clone one base away is much larger. V was cut back by 0 bases and J by 1 base, leaving a gap of 5 bases between them. From cysteine to phenylalanine, the CDR3 is 14 amino acids long. Just the 42-base CDR3 DNA is kept, in frame starting at base 1. The germline V gene provides CDR1 LGHNA and CDR2 YSLEER. In Seattle, one collaborating source enrolled patients while the infection was active and tracked those patients longitudinally over the course of disease. Each collaborating institution followed its own protocols to collect whole blood in K2EDTA tubes. For TCRbeta analysis, collaborators shipped samples in one of three forms: frozen whole blood, isolated PBMCs, or DNA extracted from either of those sample types. These data belong to a study of blood T cell repertoires in COVID-19 (dated by TCRdb to 2019 to 2021). Study-level background: The collaborator samples originated in the United States, Italy and Spain and spanned the acute and convalescent phases of COVID-19. The material from the prospective study consisted of cDNA or gDNA derived from T cells, B-cell-depleted T cells, or PBMCs. Deeply sampled blood TCRbeta repertoires from subjects exposed to, actively infected with, or recovered from COVID-19 were included in the dataset. The repertoires were made available in a free public database intended to serve as a resource for research on the immune response to SARS-CoV-2. Samples came from the ongoing ImmuneRACE study (first 160 participants) plus 1,254 subjects from 6 global collaborators. A de-identified subject ID, COVID-19 status, age in years and sex were almost always included in the sample metadata. Where available, HLA class I and class II types were obtained from metadata supplied by the sample provider rather than from assay-based typing. Results the study describes overall, beyond this receptor: Clinical and demographic metadata were provided uncurated, with the amount varying by source and participant.

TCRbeta CDR3 regions were amplified from genomic DNA by means of the immunoSEQ Assay, a bias-controlled multiplex PCR. The authors processed their data as follows. Nucleated cell counts per sample were estimated from amplification of reference gene primers within the assay. To quantify the absolute abundance of each unique TCRbeta CDR3 rearrangement, sequence reads were collapsed and filtered. For each sample, productive Simpson clonality was calculated by taking the square root of Simpson's diversity index across productive rearrangements. Not all clones reach the TCRdb copy of this immuneACCESS table, which keeps in-frame sequences only. Checked studies attribute under half of the gap to unresolved V genes and leave the rest unexplained. V, J and clone size were drawn from that table, and D and trimming were deduced from the DNA. In all, the sample holds 150,000 or so clones, and 79% of those were seen once. Jointly, the top ten make up 8.1% of the sample.

This sequence originates from a woman aged 60-70 years with COVID-19, enrolled during active disease. The chain links TRBV4-3 with TRBJ2-3; the D segment could be TRBD1, given 5 matching bases. Material: peripheral blood. The DNA reads as follows: TGCGCCAGCAGCCAAGAACAGGGCACAGATACGCAGTATTTT. Its translation reads: CASSQEQGTDTQYF.